Listed below are T cell receptor beta chains from one sample, sequenced in a study of blood T cells in healthy people across ages. TCRdb used MiXCR to reprocess the 5' RACE reads, holding one entry per CDR3 protein. This sample has 700,000 to 950,000 distinct CDR3 sequences, with more than 45% found just once. Source material: blood. The receptors shown here come from a man aged 25-40 years in good health. CDR3s include the opening cysteine and the closing phenylalanine or tryptophan. A D gene is named only where the DNA matches it firmly. Size values are once, few and many counts, or a class for expanded clones, and some rows have none.

j_call clone_size d_call v_call cdr3_aa cdr3_nt
TRBJ1-6 NA NA TRBV7-2 CVSSKDSPLHF TGTGTCAGCAGCAAGGATTCACCCCTCCACTTT
TRBJ1-1 once TRBD1 TRBV4-2 CASSQDTGADTEAFF TGTGCCAGCAGCCAAGATACAGGGGCAGATACTGAAGCTTTCTTT
TRBJ2-5 many TRBD2 TRBV29-1 CSVGRTSGQETQYF TGCAGCGTTGGAAGGACTAGCGGGCAAGAGACCCAGTACTTC
TRBJ2-3 NA TRBD2 TRBV27 CASSPEAGGSGDTQYF TGTGCCAGCAGTCCTGAAGCGGGAGGCTCAGGGGATACGCAGTATTTT
TRBJ2-5 few NA TRBV30 CAWRGDSGGSQYF TGTGCCTGGAGGGGGGACAGCGGGGGATCCCAGTACTTC
TRBJ2-7 NA NA TRBV6-2/TRBV6-3 CASSYSRAGPFAYEQYF TGTGCCAGCAGTTACTCTCGGGCAGGGCCCTTTGCCTACGAGCAGTACTTC
TRBJ1-1 NA NA TRBV7-6 CASSSQRNTEAFF TGTGCCAGCAGCTCTCAAAGGAACACTGAAGCTTTCTTT
TRBJ1-2 NA TRBD1 TRBV4-3 CASSQEGGQGVRGYTF TGCGCCAGCAGCCAAGAGGGGGGACAGGGGGTACGTGGCTACACCTTC
TRBJ2-1 NA NA TRBV28 CASSLWPNNEQFF TGTGCCAGCAGTTTATGGCCGAACAATGAGCAGTTCTTC
TRBJ2-5 once NA TRBV5-6 CASSFDPGGETQYF TGTGCCAGCAGCTTCGATCCGGGGGGCGAGACCCAGTACTTC
TRBJ2-7 NA NA TRBV27 CASSPLEAVLYEQYF TGTGCCAGCAGCCCACTAGAGGCAGTATTATATGAGCAGTACTTC
TRBJ2-7 once TRBD2 TRBV15 CATSSVRIAGGRDEQYF TGTGCCACCAGCAGCGTAAGAATAGCGGGAGGAAGGGACGAGCAGTACTTC
TRBJ2-3 few NA TRBV7-9 CASSSPVNRLDTQYF TGTGCCAGCAGCTCTCCGGTTAACCGGTTAGATACGCAGTATTTT
TRBJ1-5 NA TRBD1 TRBV7-8 CASSLEVLGQGQYSNQPQHF TGTGCCAGCAGCTTAGAAGTGCTCGGACAGGGGCAATATAGCAATCAGCCCCAGCATTTT
TRBJ2-3 NA NA TRBV30 CAFISLATSTDTQYF TGTGCCTTTATTTCTCTAGCGACTAGCACAGATACGCAGTATTTT
TRBJ2-3 NA NA TRBV27 CASSRDISDTQYF TGTGCCAGCAGCCGGGACATATCGGATACGCAGTATTTT
TRBJ1-2 NA NA TRBV29-1 CSVVEGSYGYTF TGCAGCGTTGTAGAAGGGAGCTATGGCTACACCTTC
TRBJ2-1 NA TRBD1 TRBV12-3/TRBV12-4 CASSLQQGAVNEQFF TGTGCCAGCAGTTTGCAGCAGGGGGCGGTTAATGAGCAGTTCTTC
TRBJ1-4 NA NA TRBV9 CASSLAPGGDEKLFF TGTGCCAGCAGCCTTGCCCCGGGGGGGGATGAAAAACTGTTTTTT
TRBJ2-7 NA NA TRBV6-1 CASSLSGDITYEQYF TGTGCCAGCAGCTTAAGCGGCGACATTACCTACGAGCAGTACTTC
TRBJ1-2 NA NA TRBV7-2 CASSSTDGVYGYTF TGTGCCAGCAGCTCCACCGACGGGGTCTATGGCTACACCTTC
TRBJ2-3 many TRBD2 TRBV6-5 CASSLTTSGPTDTQYF TGTGCCAGCAGTTTAACGACTAGCGGTCCCACAGATACGCAGTATTTT
TRBJ2-3 NA NA TRBV5-1 CASSLAELGPRTDTQYF TGCGCCAGCAGCTTGGCGGAACTAGGACCACGCACAGATACGCAGTATTTT
TRBJ1-2 NA TRBD1 TRBV20-1 CSAGGQGGDYGYTF TGCAGTGCTGGAGGACAGGGCGGGGACTATGGCTACACCTTC
TRBJ2-7 few NA TRBV5-1 CASSVELGPREQYF TGCGCCAGCAGCGTCGAACTAGGGCCTCGAGAGCAGTACTTC
TRBJ1-2 NA TRBD1 TRBV10-3 CAISLTGEGGYTF TGTGCCATCAGTCTGACAGGGGAGGGTGGCTACACCTTC
TRBJ2-7 few TRBD2 TRBV28 CVTGGTERYEQYF TGTGTAACGGGGGGGACGGAAAGATACGAGCAGTACTTC
TRBJ2-7 few NA TRBV10-3 CAISPTTLSYEQYF TGTGCCATCAGCCCGACTACCCTCTCCTACGAGCAGTACTTC
TRBJ2-5 few TRBD1 TRBV11-2 CASSPGQAISVETQYF TGTGCCAGCAGCCCTGGACAGGCGATATCGGTGGAGACCCAGTACTTC
TRBJ1-4 NA NA TRBV7-9 CASILVQTNEKLFF TGTGCCAGCATCTTAGTGCAGACTAATGAAAAACTGTTTTTT
TRBJ2-5 few NA TRBV7-8 CASSLVRSAVVPPQYF TGTGCCAGCAGCTTAGTTCGGAGCGCGGTGGTACCTCCCCAGTACTTC
TRBJ2-3 few TRBD2 TRBV4-3 CASSRQLAGVSTDTQYF TGCGCCAGCAGCCGCCAGCTAGCGGGAGTGTCCACAGATACGCAGTATTTT
TRBJ2-6 NA NA TRBV10-3 CAISVNGGAGANVLTF TGTGCCATCAGTGTTAACGGGGGTGCTGGGGCCAACGTCCTGACTTTC
TRBJ2-3 NA NA TRBV27 CASSGQVTDTQYF TGTGCCAGCAGTGGCCAGGTGACAGATACGCAGTATTTT
TRBJ2-7 NA TRBD1 TRBV7-9 CASSLSGTGFHEQYF TGTGCCAGCAGCCTTTCAGGGACAGGGTTCCACGAGCAGTACTTC
TRBJ2-5 once NA TRBV29-1 CSVGRGAEAQYF TGCAGCGTTGGACGCGGGGCAGAGGCCCAGTACTTC
TRBJ2-6 NA NA TRBV4-3 CASSQSVISGANVLTF TGCGCCAGCAGCCAATCCGTGATCTCTGGGGCCAACGTCCTGACTTTC
TRBJ2-5 NA TRBD1 TRBV28 CASSPGDRFLGETQYF TGTGCCAGCAGTCCCGGGGACAGGTTTCTGGGGGAGACCCAGTACTTC